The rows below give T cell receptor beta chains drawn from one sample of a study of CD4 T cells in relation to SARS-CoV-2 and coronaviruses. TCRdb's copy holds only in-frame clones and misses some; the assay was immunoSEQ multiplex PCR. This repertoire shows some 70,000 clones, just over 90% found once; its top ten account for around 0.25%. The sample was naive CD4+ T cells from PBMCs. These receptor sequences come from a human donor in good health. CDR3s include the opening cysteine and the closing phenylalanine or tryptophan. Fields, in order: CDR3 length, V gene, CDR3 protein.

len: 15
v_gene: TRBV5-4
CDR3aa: CASSQLAGGQETQYF

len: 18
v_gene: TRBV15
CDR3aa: CATSRDSRRTLPNEKLFF

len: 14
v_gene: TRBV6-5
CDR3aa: CASSFRGANYGYTF

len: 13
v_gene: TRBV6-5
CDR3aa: CATLREGLGEQYF

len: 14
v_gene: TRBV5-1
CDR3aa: CASSLDIYNSPLHF

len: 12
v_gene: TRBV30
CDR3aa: CAWDAGDQPQHF

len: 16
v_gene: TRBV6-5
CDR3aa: CASSYPSGGISDTQYF

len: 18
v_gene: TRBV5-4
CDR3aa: CASSWGQGAGGYTDTQYF

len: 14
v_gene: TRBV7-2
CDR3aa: CASSVGAALWEQYF

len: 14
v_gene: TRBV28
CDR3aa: CASSLLQGTQPQHF

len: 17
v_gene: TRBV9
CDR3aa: CASSVGQGGVVFYGYTF

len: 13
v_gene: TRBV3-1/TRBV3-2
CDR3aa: CASSQTGSSEAFF

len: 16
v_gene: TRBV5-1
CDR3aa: CASSLQGNGGTGELFF

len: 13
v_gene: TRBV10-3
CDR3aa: CAIATSGVETQYF

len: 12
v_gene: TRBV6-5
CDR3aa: CASTSLTYEQYF

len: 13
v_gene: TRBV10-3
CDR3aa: CAIGAGSSYEQYF

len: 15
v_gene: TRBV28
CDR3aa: CASSEARLAKNIQYF

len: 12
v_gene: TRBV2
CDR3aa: CASSVGTVIAFF

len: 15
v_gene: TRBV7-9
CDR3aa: CASSSNPARRTEAFF

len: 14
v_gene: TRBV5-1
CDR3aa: CASSVGRGNTEAFF

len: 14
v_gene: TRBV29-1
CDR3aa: CSVAPTSGEETQYF

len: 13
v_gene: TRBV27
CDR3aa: CASRGGGVEKLFF

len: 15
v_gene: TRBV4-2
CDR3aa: CASSQEQTGSYEQYF

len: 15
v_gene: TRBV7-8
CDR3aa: CASSLGGIYTDTQYF

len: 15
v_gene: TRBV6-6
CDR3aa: CASSYKTQLNTEAFF

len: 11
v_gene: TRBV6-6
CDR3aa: CASSYFSEQYF

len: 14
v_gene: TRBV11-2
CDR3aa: CASSLGGVDETQYF

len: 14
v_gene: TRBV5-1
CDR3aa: CASSRRLESGELFF

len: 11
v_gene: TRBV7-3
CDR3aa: CASSGGNTIYF